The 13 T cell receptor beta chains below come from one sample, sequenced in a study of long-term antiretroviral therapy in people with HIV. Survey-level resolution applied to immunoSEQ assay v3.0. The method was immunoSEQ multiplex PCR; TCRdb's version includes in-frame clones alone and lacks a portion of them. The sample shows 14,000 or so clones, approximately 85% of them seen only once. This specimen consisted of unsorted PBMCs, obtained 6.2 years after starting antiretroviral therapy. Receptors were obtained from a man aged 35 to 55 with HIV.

The chain's CDR3 is CASSLVGGYQPQHF. DNA for the CDR3: TGTGCCAGCAGCTTAGTTGGGGGCTATCAGCCCCAGCATTTT. The chain is built from TRBV11-2 and TRBJ1-5; D is perhaps TRBD1 (6 bases). Per the germline V gene, CDR1 is SGHAT and CDR2 is FQNNGV. The CDR3 contains 14 residues. The V end lost 1 base, the J end lost 5 bases, and 9 bases lay between the germline ends.

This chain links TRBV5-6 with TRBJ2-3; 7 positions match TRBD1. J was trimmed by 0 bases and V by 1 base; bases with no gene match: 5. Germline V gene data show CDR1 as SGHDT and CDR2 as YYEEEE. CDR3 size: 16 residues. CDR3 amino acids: CASSLFTTGSTDTQYF. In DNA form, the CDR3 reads TGTGCCAGCAGCTTGTTTACGACAGGGAGCACAGATACGCAGTATTTT.

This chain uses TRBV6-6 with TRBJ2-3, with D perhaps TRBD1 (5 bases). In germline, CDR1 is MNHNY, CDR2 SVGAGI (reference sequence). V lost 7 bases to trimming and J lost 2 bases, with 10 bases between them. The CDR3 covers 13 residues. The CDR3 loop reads CASTETATDTQYF. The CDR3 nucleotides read TGTGCCAGCACCGAGACAGCCACAGATACGCAGTATTTT.

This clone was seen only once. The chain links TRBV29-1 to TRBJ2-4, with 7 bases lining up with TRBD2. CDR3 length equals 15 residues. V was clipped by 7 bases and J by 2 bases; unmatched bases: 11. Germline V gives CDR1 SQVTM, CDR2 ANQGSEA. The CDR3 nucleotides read TGCAGCGCGGAGGGGACTACCTGGTCCAAAAACATTCAGTACTTC. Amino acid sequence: CSAEGTTWSKNIQYF. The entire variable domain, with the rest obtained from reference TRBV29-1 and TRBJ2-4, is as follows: SAVISQKPSRDICQRGTSLTIQCQVDSQVTMMFWYRQQPGQSLTLIATANQGSEATYESGFVIDKFPISRPNLTFSTLTVSNMSPEDSSIYLCSAEGTTWSKNIQYFGAGTRLSVL.

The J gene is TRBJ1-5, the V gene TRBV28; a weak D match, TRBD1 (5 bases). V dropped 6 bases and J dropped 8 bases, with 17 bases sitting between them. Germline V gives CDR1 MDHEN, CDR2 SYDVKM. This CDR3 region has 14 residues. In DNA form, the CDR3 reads TGTGCCAGCAGCATCCAAACAGGTCTAAAGCCCCAGCATTTT. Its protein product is CASSIQTGLKPQHF.

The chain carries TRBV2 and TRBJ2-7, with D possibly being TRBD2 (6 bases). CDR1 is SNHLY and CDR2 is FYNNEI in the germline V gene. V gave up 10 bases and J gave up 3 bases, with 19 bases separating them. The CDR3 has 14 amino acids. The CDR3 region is CATKFPGLNYEQYF. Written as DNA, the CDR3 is TGTGCCACCAAATTCCCGGGACTGAACTACGAGCAGTACTTC.

The CDR3 DNA follows: TGCGCCAGCAGCTTGGAACCCGGGACCCAGGACGCAAACATTCAGTACTTC. This gives the protein CASSLEPGTQDANIQYF. This chain joins TRBV5-1 and TRBJ2-4, with D possibly called TRBD1 or TRBD2 (5 bases each). The CDR3 sequence is 17 residues long. Deletions cut 0 bases from V and 6 bases from J, with 19 bases between. Per the germline V gene, CDR1 is SGHRS and CDR2 is YFSETQ.

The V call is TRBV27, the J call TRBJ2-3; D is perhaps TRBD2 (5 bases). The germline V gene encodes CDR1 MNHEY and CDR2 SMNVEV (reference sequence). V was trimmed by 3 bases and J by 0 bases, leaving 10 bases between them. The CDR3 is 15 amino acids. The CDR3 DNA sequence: TGTGCCAGCAGTTTTGGCTGGACTAGCACAGATACGCAGTATTTT. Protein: CASSFGWTSTDTQYF.

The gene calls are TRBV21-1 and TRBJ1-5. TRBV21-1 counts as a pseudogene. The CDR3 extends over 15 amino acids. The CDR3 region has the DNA TGTGCCAGCAGCAAGGGGGACTTGGGAGTTAAGCCCCAGCATTTT. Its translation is CASSKGDLGVKPQHF.

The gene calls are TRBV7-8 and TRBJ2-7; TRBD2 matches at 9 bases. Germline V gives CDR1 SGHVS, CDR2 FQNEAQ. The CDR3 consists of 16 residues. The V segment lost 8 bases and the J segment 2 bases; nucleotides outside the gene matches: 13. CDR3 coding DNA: TGTGCCAGCCACCACGGGCCTAGCGGGACAACCTACGAGCAGTACTTC. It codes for CASHHGPSGTTYEQYF.

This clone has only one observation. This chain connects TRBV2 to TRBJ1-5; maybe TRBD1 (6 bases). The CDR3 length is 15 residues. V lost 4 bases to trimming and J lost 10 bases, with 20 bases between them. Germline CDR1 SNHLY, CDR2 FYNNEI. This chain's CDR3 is CASSVRGARNLPQHF. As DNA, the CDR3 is TGTGCCAGCAGTGTGCGGGGGGCCCGAAACCTTCCCCAGCATTTT.

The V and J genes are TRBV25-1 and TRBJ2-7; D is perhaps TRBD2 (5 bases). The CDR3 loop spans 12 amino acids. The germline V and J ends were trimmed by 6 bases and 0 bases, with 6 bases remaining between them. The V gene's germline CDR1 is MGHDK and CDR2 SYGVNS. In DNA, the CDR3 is TGTGCCAGCAGCGGGAACTCCTACGAGCAGTACTTC. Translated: CASSGNSYEQYF.

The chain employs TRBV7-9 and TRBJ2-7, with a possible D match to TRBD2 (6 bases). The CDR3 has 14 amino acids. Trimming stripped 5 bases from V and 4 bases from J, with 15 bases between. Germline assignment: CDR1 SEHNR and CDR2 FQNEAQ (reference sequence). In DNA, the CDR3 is TGTGCCAGCAGCCTTGGGGGGTTGGTGTACGAGCAGTACTTC. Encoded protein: CASSLGGLVYEQYF. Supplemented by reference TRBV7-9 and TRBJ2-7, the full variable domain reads DTGVSQNPRHKITKRGQNVTFRCDPISEHNRLYWYRQTLGQGPEFLTYFQNEAQLEKSRLLSDRFSAERPKGSFSTLEIQRTEQGDSAMYLCASSLGGLVYEQYFGPGTRLTVT.